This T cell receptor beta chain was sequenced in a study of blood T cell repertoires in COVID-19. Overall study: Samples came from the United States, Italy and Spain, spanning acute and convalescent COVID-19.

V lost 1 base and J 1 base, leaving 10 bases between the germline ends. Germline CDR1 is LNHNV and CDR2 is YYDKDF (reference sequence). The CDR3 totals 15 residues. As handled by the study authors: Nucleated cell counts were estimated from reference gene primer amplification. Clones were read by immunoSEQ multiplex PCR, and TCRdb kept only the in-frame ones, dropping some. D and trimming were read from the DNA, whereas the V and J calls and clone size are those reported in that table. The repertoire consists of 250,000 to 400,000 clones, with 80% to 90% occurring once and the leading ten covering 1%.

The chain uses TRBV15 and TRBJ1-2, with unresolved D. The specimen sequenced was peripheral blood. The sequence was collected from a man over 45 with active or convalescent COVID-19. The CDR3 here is CATSRGGYSNYGYTF. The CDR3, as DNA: TGTGCCACCAGCAGAGGCGGGTACAGTAACTATGGCTACACCTTC.